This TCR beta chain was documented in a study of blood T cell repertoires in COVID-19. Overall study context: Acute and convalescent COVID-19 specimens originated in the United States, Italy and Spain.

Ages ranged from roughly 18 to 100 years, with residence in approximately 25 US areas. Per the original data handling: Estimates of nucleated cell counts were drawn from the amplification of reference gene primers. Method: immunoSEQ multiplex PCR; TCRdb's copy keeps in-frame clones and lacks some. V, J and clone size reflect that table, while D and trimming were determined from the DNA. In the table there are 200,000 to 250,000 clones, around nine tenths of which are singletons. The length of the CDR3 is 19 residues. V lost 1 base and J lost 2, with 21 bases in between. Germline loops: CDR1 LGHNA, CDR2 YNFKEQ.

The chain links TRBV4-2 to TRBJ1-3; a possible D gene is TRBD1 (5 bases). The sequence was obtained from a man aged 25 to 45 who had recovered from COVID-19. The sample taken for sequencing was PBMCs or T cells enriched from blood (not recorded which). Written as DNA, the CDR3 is TGTGCCAGCAGCCAAGTCTCGCAGGGCCGGTTAATCACTGGAAACACCATATATTTT. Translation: CASSQVSQGRLITGNTIYF.